This T cell receptor (beta chain) was observed in a study of blood T cell repertoires in COVID-19. Some clones are missing from TCRdb's copy, which holds only in-frame ones; the method was immunoSEQ multiplex PCR. The sample lists about 170,000 clones; about 90% were seen once. The V gene's germline CDR1 is SNHLY and CDR2 FYNNEI. CDR3 size: 13 residues. Note on this clone: Germline and junction disagree at one end, which may indicate a read error.

The sample was peripheral blood. J is TRBJ1-4 and V is TRBV2, with D unclear. The sequence derives from a woman in her fifties or sixties with COVID-19, enrolled during active disease. The CDR3 region is CASSGGYRGKTVF. CDR3 in DNA: TGTGCCAGCAGTGGTGGGTACCGGGGAAAAACTGTTTTT.